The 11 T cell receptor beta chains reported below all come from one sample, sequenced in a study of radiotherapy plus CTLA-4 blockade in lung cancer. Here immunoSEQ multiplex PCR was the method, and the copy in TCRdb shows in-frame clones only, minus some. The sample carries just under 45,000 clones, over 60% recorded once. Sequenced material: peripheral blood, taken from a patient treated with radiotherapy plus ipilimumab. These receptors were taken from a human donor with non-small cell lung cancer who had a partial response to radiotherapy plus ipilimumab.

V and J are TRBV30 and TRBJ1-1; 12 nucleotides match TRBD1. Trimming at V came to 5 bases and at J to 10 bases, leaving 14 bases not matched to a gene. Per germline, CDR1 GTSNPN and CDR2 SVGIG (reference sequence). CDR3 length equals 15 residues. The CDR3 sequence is CAWQPGQGASTAAFF. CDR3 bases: TGTGCCTGGCAACCGGGACAGGGGGCTTCTACCGCAGCTTTCTTT. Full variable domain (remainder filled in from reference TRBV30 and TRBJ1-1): SQTIHQWPATLVQPVGSPLSLECTVEGTSNPNLYWYRQAAGRGLQLLFYSVGIGQISSEVPQNLSASRPQDRQFILSSKKLLLSDSGFYLCAWQPGQGASTAAFFGQGTRLTVV.

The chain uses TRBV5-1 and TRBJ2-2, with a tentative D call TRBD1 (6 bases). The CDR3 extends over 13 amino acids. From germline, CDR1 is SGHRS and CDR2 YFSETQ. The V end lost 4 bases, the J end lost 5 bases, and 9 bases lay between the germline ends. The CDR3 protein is CASSRTDTGELFF. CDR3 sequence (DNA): TGCGCCAGCAGCCGGACAGATACCGGGGAGCTGTTTTTT. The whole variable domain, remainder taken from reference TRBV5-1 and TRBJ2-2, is KAGVTQTPRYLIKTRGQQVTLSCSPISGHRSVSWYQQTPGQGLQFLFEYFSETQRNKGNFPGRFSGRQFSNSRSEMNVSTLELGDSALYLCASSRTDTGELFFGEGSRLTVL.

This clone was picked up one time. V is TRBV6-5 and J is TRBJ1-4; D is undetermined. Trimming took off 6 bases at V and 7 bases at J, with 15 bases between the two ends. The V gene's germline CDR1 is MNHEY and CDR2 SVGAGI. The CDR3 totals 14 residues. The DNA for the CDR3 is TGTGCCAGCAGCCTGATGAGATCAGGTGAAAAACTGTTTTTT. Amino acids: CASSLMRSGEKLFF.

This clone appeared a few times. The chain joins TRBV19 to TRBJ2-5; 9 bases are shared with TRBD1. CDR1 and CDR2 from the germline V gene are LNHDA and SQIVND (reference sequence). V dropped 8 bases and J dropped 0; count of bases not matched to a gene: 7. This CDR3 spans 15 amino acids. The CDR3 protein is CASAAGTGNQETQYF. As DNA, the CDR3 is TGTGCCAGTGCTGCTGGGACAGGGAACCAAGAGACCCAGTACTTC.

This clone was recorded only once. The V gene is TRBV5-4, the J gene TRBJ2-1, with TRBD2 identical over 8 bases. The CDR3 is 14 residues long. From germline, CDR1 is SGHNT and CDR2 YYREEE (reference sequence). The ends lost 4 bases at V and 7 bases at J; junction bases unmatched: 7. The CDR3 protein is CASSGGGPKNEQFF. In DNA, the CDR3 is TGTGCCAGCAGCGGCGGGGGGCCAAAGAATGAGCAGTTCTTC.

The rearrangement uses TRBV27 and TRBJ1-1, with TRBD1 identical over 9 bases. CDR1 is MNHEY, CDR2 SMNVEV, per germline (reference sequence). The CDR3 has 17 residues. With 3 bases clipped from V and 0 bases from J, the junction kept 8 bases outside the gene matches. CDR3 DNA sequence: TGTGCCAGCAGTTTCAGTTTTGGGACAGGGATGAACACTGAAGCTTTCTTT. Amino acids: CASSFSFGTGMNTEAFF.

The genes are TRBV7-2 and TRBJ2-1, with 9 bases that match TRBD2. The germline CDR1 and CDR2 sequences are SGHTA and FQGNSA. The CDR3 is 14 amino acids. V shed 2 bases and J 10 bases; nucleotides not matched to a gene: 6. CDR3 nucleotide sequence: TGTGCCAGCAGCTTAAGCGGGAGGACGAACGAGCAGTTCTTC. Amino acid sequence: CASSLSGRTNEQFF.

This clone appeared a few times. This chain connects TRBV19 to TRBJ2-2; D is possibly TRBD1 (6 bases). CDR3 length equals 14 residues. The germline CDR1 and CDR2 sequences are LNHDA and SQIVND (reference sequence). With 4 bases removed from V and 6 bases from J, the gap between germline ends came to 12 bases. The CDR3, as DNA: TGTGCCAGTAGTACGTGGACAGACCCCGGGGAGCTGTTTTTT. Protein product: CASSTWTDPGELFF.

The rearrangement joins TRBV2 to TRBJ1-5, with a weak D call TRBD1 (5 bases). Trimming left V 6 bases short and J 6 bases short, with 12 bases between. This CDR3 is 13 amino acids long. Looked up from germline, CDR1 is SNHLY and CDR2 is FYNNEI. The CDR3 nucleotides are TGTGCCAGCAGGGGGGGGACCGGTCAGCCCCAGCATTTT. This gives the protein CASRGGTGQPQHF.

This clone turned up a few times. The CDR3 reads CASGQVFNQPQHF. DNA of the CDR3: TGTGCCAGCGGACAGGTCTTCAATCAGCCCCAGCATTTT. The V and J genes are TRBV6-1 and TRBJ1-5; 7 nucleotides match TRBD1. CDR1 MNHNS and CDR2 SASEGT come from the germline V gene. The CDR3 loop spans 13 amino acids. V was clipped by 8 bases and J by 3 bases; unmatched bases: 4.

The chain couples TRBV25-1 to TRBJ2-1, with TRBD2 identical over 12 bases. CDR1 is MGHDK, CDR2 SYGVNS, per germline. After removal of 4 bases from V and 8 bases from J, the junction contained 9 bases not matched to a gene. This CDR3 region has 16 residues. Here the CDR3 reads CASSAKTSGSGDEQFF. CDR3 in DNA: TGTGCCAGCAGTGCAAAGACTAGCGGGAGTGGCGATGAGCAGTTCTTC.